Listed here are 25 T cell receptor beta chains from one sample, sequenced in a study of OX40 agonist ivuxolimab in advanced cancers. The method was immunoSEQ multiplex PCR; TCRdb's version includes in-frame clones alone and lacks a portion of them. The table has approximately 76,000 clones, 80% to 90% seen once. The material was CD4+ or CD8+ T cells sorted from blood, obtained in a trial of the OX40 agonist ivuxolimab. The source of these receptors is an adult with an advanced solid tumor such as melanoma, head and neck, liver or kidney cancer.

The gene calls are TRBV19 and TRBJ2-1; 10 bases agree with TRBD2. Trimming at V came to 6 bases and at J to 4 bases, leaving 6 bases not matched to a gene. The germline V gene has CDR1 LNHDA and CDR2 SQIVND (reference sequence). The CDR3 sequence is 15 residues long. CDR3 nucleotides: TGTGCCAGTAGCGTAGCTAGCGGGAGTTACAATGAGCAGTTCTTC. Amino acids: CASSVASGSYNEQFF. Looking up the rest from reference TRBV19 and TRBJ2-1 gives the full variable domain: DGGITQSPKYLFRKEGQNVTLSCEQNLNHDAMYWYRQDPGQGLRLIYYSQIVNDFQKGDIAEGYSVSREKKESFPLTVTSAQKNPTAFYLCASSVASGSYNEQFFGPGTRLTVL.

This sequence joins TRBV5-1 and TRBJ1-6; the match to TRBD1 covers 7 bases. CDR1 is SGHRS, CDR2 YFSETQ, per germline. V trimming: 4 bases; J trimming: 10 bases; junction bases outside the gene matches: 8. The CDR3 totals 14 residues. The CDR3 spells CASSQGTEQSPLHF. For the CDR3, the DNA is TGCGCCAGCAGCCAGGGGACAGAGCAGTCACCCCTCCACTTT.

The chain recombines TRBV6-5 with TRBJ2-3; the D is unclear. The CDR3 runs 14 residues. Germline V gene lookup returns CDR1 MNHEY and CDR2 SVGAGI. V lost 6 bases and J lost 5, with 15 bases in between. This CDR3 reads CASSARVARDTQYF. Here the CDR3 DNA reads TGTGCCAGCAGCGCCCGAGTAGCACGAGATACGCAGTATTTT.

This chain uses TRBV5-6 with TRBJ1-2, with D unresolved. This CDR3 is 14 amino acids long. Trimming left V 0 bases short and J 6 bases short, with 12 bases between. The germline gives CDR1 SGHDT, CDR2 YYEEEE. The CDR3 DNA is TGTGCCAGCAGCTTGGCGGGGAGTTTGAATGGCTACACCTTC. This codes for CASSLAGSLNGYTF. Variable domain in full (rest from reference TRBV5-6 and TRBJ1-2): DAGVTQSPTHLIKTRGQQVTLRCSPKSGHDTVSWYQQALGQGPQFIFQYYEEEERQRGNFPDRFSGHQFPNYSSELNVNALLLGDSALYLCASSLAGSLNGYTFGSGTRLTVV.

The chain joins TRBV5-4 to TRBJ1-2, with a tentative D call TRBD1 (5 bases). The V and J ends lost 4 bases and 5 bases respectively, with 15 bases between them. Germline loops: CDR1 SGHNT, CDR2 YYREEE (reference sequence). The CDR3 is 14 amino acids. The CDR3 DNA reads TGTGCCAGCAGCCTTCCGGGACGAGAATATGGCTACACCTTC. Translated: CASSLPGREYGYTF.

The rearrangement joins TRBV28 to TRBJ1-4, with D perhaps matching TRBD1 (5 bases). The CDR3 consists of 13 residues. The germline V gene has CDR1 MDHEN and CDR2 SYDVKM. V was pared by 2 bases and J by 8 bases, with 9 bases between. Written as DNA, the CDR3 is TGTGCCAGCAGTTTAGGAGGGGACGAAAAACTGTTTTTT. Translating gives CASSLGGDEKLFF.

The chain is built from TRBV5-1 and TRBJ1-3; no reliable D call. CDR1 and CDR2 from the germline V gene are SGHRS and YFSETQ. Trimming removed 2 bases from V and 0 bases from J, with 12 bases in between. The CDR3 totals 16 residues. The CDR3 region has the DNA TGCGCCAGCAGCTTCGGGCAGGCTCACTCTGGAAACACCATATATTTT. As protein: CASSFGQAHSGNTIYF.

V usage is TRBV9 and J usage is TRBJ2-7; 11 bases fit TRBD2. The CDR3 is made up of 14 amino acids. V trimming: 3 bases; J trimming: 6 bases; junction bases outside the gene matches: 5. In germline, CDR1 is SGDLS, CDR2 YYNGEE. The CDR3 DNA reads TGTGCCAGCAGCGCCCTAGCGGGGGGTGCCGAGCAGTACTTC. Translation gives CASSALAGGAEQYF. Together with reference TRBV9 and TRBJ2-7, the CDR3 gives the full variable domain: DSGVTQTPKHLITATGQRVTLRCSPRSGDLSVYWYQQSLDQGLQFLIQYYNGEERAKGNILERFSAQQFPDLHSELNLSSLELGDSALYFCASSALAGGAEQYFGPGTRLTVT.

J is TRBJ1-1 and V is TRBV29-1; the D is unclear. The CDR3 runs 13 residues. The V and J ends lost 4 bases and 0 bases respectively, with 9 bases between them. Germline assignment: CDR1 SQVTM and CDR2 ANQGSEA. CDR3 bases: TGCAGCGTTGTTTTAGGGATGAACACTGAAGCTTTCTTT. Translation gives CSVVLGMNTEAFF.

V is TRBV5-1 and J is TRBJ2-1; D possibly corresponds to TRBD1 (6 bases). This CDR3 region has 12 residues. The V and J ends lost 7 bases and 6 bases respectively, with 11 bases between them. Germline loops: CDR1 SGHRS, CDR2 YFSETQ. Here the CDR3 DNA reads TGCGCCAGCGAGGGGGTTGCCAATGAGCAGTTCTTC. Amino acids: CASEGVANEQFF.

The chain combines TRBV7-9 with TRBJ2-7; tentatively, D is TRBD1 or TRBD2 (5 bases each). Trimming pared 5 bases from V and 6 bases from J, leaving 14 bases between. This CDR3 has 13 residues. In germline, CDR1 is SEHNR, CDR2 FQNEAQ (reference sequence). CDR3 in DNA: TGTGCCAGCAGCAAGGGACCCGGAGCCGAGCAGTACTTC. Protein sequence: CASSKGPGAEQYF.

This clone has more than one count but fewer than ten. The chain recombines TRBV7-8 with TRBJ2-5, with no clear D. Germline V lookup: CDR1 SGHVS, CDR2 FQNEAQ. This CDR3 region has 13 residues. The V gene lost 5 bases and the J gene lost 5 bases, with 12 bases spanning the gap. The CDR3 DNA sequence: TGTGCCAGCAGCCTTCTTGGCCGGGAGACCCAGTACTTC. It encodes CASSLLGRETQYF.

The rearrangement uses TRBV6-5 and TRBJ1-5; 9 nucleotides match TRBD1. V trimming: 6 bases; J trimming: 6 bases; junction bases outside the gene matches: 6. The V gene's germline CDR1 is MNHEY and CDR2 SVGAGI. The CDR3 runs 14 residues. CDR3 in DNA: TGTGCCAGCAGACCCGGACAGGGGAGTCAGCCCCAGCATTTT. As protein: CASRPGQGSQPQHF.

The chain employs TRBV9 and TRBJ2-3, with D tentatively TRBD2 (6 bases). V was trimmed by 4 bases and J by 4 bases, leaving 25 bases between them. CDR1 and CDR2 from the germline V gene are SGDLS and YYNGEE. CDR3 length equals 18 residues. The CDR3 here is CASSPEAGTGTGADTQYF. The CDR3 DNA reads as TGTGCCAGCAGCCCAGAAGCCGGGACCGGGACTGGGGCAGATACGCAGTATTTT.

The V and J genes are TRBV30 and TRBJ1-6; a weak D match, TRBD1 (5 bases). The length of the CDR3 is 14 residues. Germline CDR1 GTSNPN, CDR2 SVGIG (reference sequence). Trimming took off 0 bases at V and 5 bases at J, with 8 bases between the two ends. The CDR3 region is CAWSVGRDNSPLHF. CDR3 nucleotides: TGTGCCTGGAGTGTCGGCAGGGATAATTCACCCCTCCACTTT.

The chain combines TRBV18 with TRBJ1-3; possible D gene TRBD1, 5 bases. Trimming removed 1 base from V and 4 bases from J, with 11 bases in between. CDR3 length: 15 residues. The V gene's germline CDR1 is KGHSH and CDR2 LQKENI. This CDR3 is CASSPQSRVGNTIYF. The CDR3 DNA follows: TGTGCCAGCTCACCACAGAGCAGGGTCGGAAACACCATATATTTT.

The genes are TRBV7-8 and TRBJ1-5; tentative D call: TRBD1 (5 bases). Trimming stripped 4 bases from V and 9 bases from J, with 19 bases between. Germline loops: CDR1 SGHVS, CDR2 FQNEAQ. The length of the CDR3 is 15 residues. The CDR3 DNA is TGTGCCAGCAGCTCCGAACAGGTGACCCGGCGGCCCCAGCATTTT. Residues: CASSSEQVTRRPQHF.

V usage is TRBV6-1 and J usage is TRBJ1-5, with D unresolved. The CDR3 is 14 amino acids. Germline V CDR1 and CDR2: MNHNS, SASEGT. V lost 3 bases and J lost 7, with 13 bases in between. CDR3 region: CASSDTGLGQPQHF. The CDR3 DNA is TGTGCCAGCAGTGATACGGGTCTAGGGCAGCCCCAGCATTTT.

This rearrangement joins TRBV6-1 to TRBJ2-7, with 10 bases matching TRBD1. The CDR3 consists of 14 residues. Germline assignment: CDR1 MNHNS and CDR2 SASEGT. V was pared by 6 bases and J by 5 bases, with 7 bases of the junction left unmatched. The CDR3 loop reads CASSMTGGSHEQYF. The CDR3 region has the DNA TGTGCCAGCAGCATGACAGGGGGCTCTCACGAGCAGTACTTC.

This chain joins TRBV5-1 and TRBJ1-6, with 8 positions matching TRBD1. Per germline, CDR1 SGHRS and CDR2 YFSETQ. The CDR3 runs to 15 residues. V was pared by 0 bases and J by 9 bases, with 5 bases of the junction left unmatched. CDR3 DNA sequence: TGCGCCAGCAGCTTGGAGGACAGGGTAACTTCACCCCTCCACTTT. As protein: CASSLEDRVTSPLHF.

The chain recombines TRBV11-2 with TRBJ2-2; a possible D gene is TRBD2 (5 bases). Germline-derived CDR1 and CDR2 are SGHAT and FQNNGV. The V end lost 3 bases, the J end lost 1 base, and 6 bases lay between the germline ends. The CDR3 is 14 residues long. The CDR3 nucleotides read TGTGCCAGCAGCTTCACTAGGAACACCGGGGAGCTGTTTTTT. Its protein product is CASSFTRNTGELFF.

The chain joins TRBV6-6 to TRBJ1-3; TRBD1 might be the D (6 bases). Trimming took off 0 bases at V and 3 bases at J, with 12 bases between the two ends. Germline values: CDR1 MNHNY, CDR2 SVGAGI (reference sequence). The CDR3 extends over 16 amino acids. The CDR3 loop is CASSYSTGGRGNTIYF. CDR3 in DNA: TGTGCCAGCAGTTACTCGACGGGGGGCCGTGGAAACACCATATATTTT.

The rearrangement joins TRBV19 to TRBJ1-1; D is uncertain. This CDR3 is 14 amino acids long. The germline V gene encodes CDR1 LNHDA and CDR2 SQIVND (reference sequence). Trimming left V 4 bases short and J 1 base short, with 10 bases between. The CDR3 DNA reads as TGTGCCAGTAGTAAAAGGGAGGGGAACACTGAAGCTTTCTTT. Protein product: CASSKREGNTEAFF.

V usage is TRBV20-1 and J usage is TRBJ2-7, with D perhaps matching TRBD1 (5 bases). This CDR3 contains 11 residues. Germline V lookup: CDR1 DFQATT, CDR2 SNEGSKA (reference sequence). The V gene lost 7 bases and the J gene lost 7 bases, with 14 bases spanning the gap. CDR3 protein: CSVVWGQEQYF. The DNA for the CDR3 is TGCAGTGTCGTGTGGGGCCAAGAGCAGTACTTC.

The table lists this clone with a count of one. V and J are TRBV7-8 and TRBJ1-3; TRBD1 agrees at 7 bases. V was pared by 5 bases and J by 1 base, with 2 bases of the junction left unmatched. This CDR3 is built from 14 residues. The V gene's germline CDR1 is SGHVS and CDR2 FQNEAQ. The DNA for the CDR3 is TGTGCCAGCAGCCCAGGGGGATCTGGAAACACCATATATTTT. This encodes CASSPGGSGNTIYF.